These T cell receptor beta chains were read from a single sample in a study of monozygotic twins with inflammatory bowel disease. With the 5' RACE reads reprocessed, TCRdb shows one record per CDR3 protein and no DNA. Across about 380,000 distinct CDR3 sequences, the top ten clones capture just over 2.5% of the sample. What was sequenced was blood. The receptors here all came from a human donor with ulcerative colitis or Crohn's disease, or a healthy co-twin of an affected twin (not recorded which). The CDR3 runs from the conserved cysteine through the conserved F or W.

J gene | V gene | CDR3 protein
TRBJ2-3 | TRBV5-1 | CASSLEVHTDTQYF
TRBJ1-3 | TRBV3-1 | CASSLQGLASDF
TRBJ2-1 | TRBV20-1 | CSASAGQGAYNEQFF
TRBJ2-1 | TRBV7-2 | CASSLARAVEQFF
TRBJ2-7 | TRBV20-1 | CSARATGKGYEQYF
TRBJ1-2 | TRBV3-1 | CASSQTLTGGLGWGYGYTF
TRBJ1-1 | TRBV5-1 | CASSLLGGGNTEAFF
TRBJ1-4 | TRBV9 | CASSPSVGRNEKLFF
TRBJ2-4 | TRBV5-5 | CASSLDADIQYF
TRBJ2-2 | TRBV6-5 | CASSYWQSTGELFF
TRBJ2-7 | TRBV11-2 | CASSPQGSDIRKQYF